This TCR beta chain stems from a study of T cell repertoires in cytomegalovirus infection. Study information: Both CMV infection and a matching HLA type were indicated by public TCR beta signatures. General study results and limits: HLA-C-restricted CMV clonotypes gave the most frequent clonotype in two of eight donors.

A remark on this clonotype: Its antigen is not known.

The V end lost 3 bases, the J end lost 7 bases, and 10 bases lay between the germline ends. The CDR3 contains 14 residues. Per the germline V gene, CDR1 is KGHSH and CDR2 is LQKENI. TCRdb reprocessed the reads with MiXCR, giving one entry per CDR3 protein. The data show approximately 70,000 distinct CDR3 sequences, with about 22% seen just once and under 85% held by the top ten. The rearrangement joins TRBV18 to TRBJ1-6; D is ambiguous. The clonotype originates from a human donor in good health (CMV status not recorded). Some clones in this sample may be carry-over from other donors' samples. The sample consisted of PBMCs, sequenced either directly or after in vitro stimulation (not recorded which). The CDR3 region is CASSPAGNNSPLHF. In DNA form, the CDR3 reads TGTGCCAGCTCACCGGCCGGGAACAATTCACCCCTCCACTTT.